This T cell receptor beta chain is from a study of shared clonotypes between healthy human individuals. Study-wide context: The study drew on a couple of women and a few men aged 18 to 49 as donors.

Donors, healthy HIV-negative adults, lacked recent acute infections or vaccinations. The CD8 memory sample joined CD45RO+ cells and CCR7-negative CD45RA+ cells. Profiled with immunoSEQ multiplex PCR; TCRdb holds only in-frame clones, not every one. This table holds 600,000 to 750,000 clones, 90% found once. Findings and limits, study-wide: Relative to their counterparts shared across all four donors, non-shared clonotypes exhibited diminished generation probabilities.

As concerns this clone: Its target is unknown.

Trimming removed 0 bases at V and 0 bases at J, with 12 bases between. There are 17 residues in the CDR3. Germline V CDR1 and CDR2: LGHNA, YNFKEQ. The V call is TRBV4-2, the J call TRBJ1-5; no firm D call. The specimen was memory CD8+ T cells from PBMCs. Indicated subset: CD45RO+ cells pooled with CCR7-negative TemRA cells. The TCR comes from a man between 18 and 29 years old in good health. Some clones in this sample may be carry-over from other donors' samples. CDR3 in amino acids: CASSQDWAENSNQPQHF. Written as DNA, the CDR3 is TGTGCCAGCAGCCAAGATTGGGCCGAGAATAGCAATCAGCCCCAGCATTTT.